The TCR beta chain described here comes from a study of blood T cell repertoires in COVID-19. The wider study: Specimens from acute and convalescent COVID-19 originated in the United States, Italy and Spain.

Only in-frame clones appear in the TCRdb table, and some are missing; sequencing was by immunoSEQ multiplex PCR. This sample carries just over 250,000 clones, about 86% of them seen once, and the ten largest clones take around 4.1%. The V segment lost 6 bases and the J segment 3 bases; nucleotides outside the gene matches: 6. This CDR3 contains 14 residues. Germline V gene data show CDR1 as SGHKS and CDR2 as YYEKEE (reference sequence). Individuals drawn from about 26 US areas were roughly 18 to 100 years old. Sequencing input: PBMCs or T cells enriched from blood (not recorded which). The rearrangement joins TRBV5-5 to TRBJ2-7, with TRBD1 matching over 10 bases. This TCR was sampled from a man aged 30-40 years with acute COVID-19. The CDR3 nucleotides are TGTGCCAGCAACTCTAGGACAGGGGGCTACGAGCAGTACGTC. Its translation is CASNSRTGGYEQYV.